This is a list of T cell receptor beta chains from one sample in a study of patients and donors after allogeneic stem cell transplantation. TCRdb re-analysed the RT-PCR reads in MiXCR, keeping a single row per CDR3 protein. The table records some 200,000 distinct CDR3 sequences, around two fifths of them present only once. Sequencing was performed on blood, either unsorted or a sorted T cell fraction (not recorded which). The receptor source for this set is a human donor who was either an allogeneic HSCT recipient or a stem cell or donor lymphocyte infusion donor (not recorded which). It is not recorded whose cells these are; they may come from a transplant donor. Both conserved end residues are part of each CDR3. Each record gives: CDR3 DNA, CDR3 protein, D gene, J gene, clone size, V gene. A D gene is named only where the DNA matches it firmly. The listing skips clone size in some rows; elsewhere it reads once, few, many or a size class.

TGTGCCACCAGTGATCGGACCGATAACTATGGCTACACCTTC,CATSDRTDNYGYTF,-,TRBJ1-2,-,TRBV24-1
TGTGCCAGCAGCACACAGGGGGCGAAGGGAAACATTCAGTACTTC,CASSTQGAKGNIQYF,TRBD1,TRBJ2-4,-,TRBV12-3/TRBV12-4
TGCAGTGCGGCAGTCCCAGAAGGGGCGCCGTACACTGAAGCTTTCTTT,CSAAVPEGAPYTEAFF,-,TRBJ1-1,-,TRBV20-1
TGTGCCAGCAGTTACCGGACAGGGTGGGGCACTGAAGCTTTCTTT,CASSYRTGWGTEAFF,TRBD1,TRBJ1-1,-,TRBV27
TGTGCCAGCAGCTTATTATCCGACGGCACCTATGGCTACACCTTC,CASSLLSDGTYGYTF,-,TRBJ1-2,few,TRBV7-2
TGCGCCAGCAGCTCGGACGTTTTTAACTATGGCTACACCTTC,CASSSDVFNYGYTF,-,TRBJ1-2,-,TRBV5-1
TGCAGTGCTGCCGGGACTAGCGGGACGTTAGATACGCAGTATTTT,CSAAGTSGTLDTQYF,TRBD2,TRBJ2-3,-,TRBV20-1
TGTGCCAGCAGTGCGGCAGGGGGTGAAAAACTGTTTTTT,CASSAAGGEKLFF,TRBD1,TRBJ1-4,-,TRBV25-1
TGTGCCAGCAGCGTAGCGGGGATTCGGGGCACTGAAGCTTTCTTT,CASSVAGIRGTEAFF,-,TRBJ1-1,-,TRBV9
TGTGCCACCAGTGATTTGTCTAGCGGAGAGTACAATGAGCAGTTCTTC,CATSDLSSGEYNEQFF,TRBD2,TRBJ2-1,-,TRBV24-1
TGTGCCAGCAGTTTAGTTCTGGACATCCTCACCGGGGAGCTGTTTTTT,CASSLVLDILTGELFF,-,TRBJ2-2,-,TRBV12-3/TRBV12-4
TGCAGTGAAAGGGTGGCAGATACGCAGTATTTT,CSERVADTQYF,-,TRBJ2-3,once,TRBV20-1
TGTGCCACCAGCAGAGAGAGTTTTACAGGAGCTGGAAACACCATATATTTT,CATSRESFTGAGNTIYF,-,TRBJ1-3,-,TRBV15
TGTGCCAGCAGTTTATCCGTAGCAAGTGAGCAGTTCTTC,CASSLSVASEQFF,-,TRBJ2-1,-,TRBV27
TGTGCCAGCAGCCATCAGGGACTAGCGACTATCACCTACGAGCAGTACTTC,CASSHQGLATITYEQYF,TRBD2,TRBJ2-7,-,TRBV6-2/TRBV6-3
TGCAGCGTTCAACCGGGACTAGCGGGAGGGCCAGATACGCAGTATTTT,CSVQPGLAGGPDTQYF,TRBD2,TRBJ2-3,-,TRBV29-1
TGTGCCAGCAGCTTAGCGTCGGGAGGCAATCAGCCCCAGCATTTT,CASSLASGGNQPQHF,-,TRBJ1-5,few,TRBV7-2
TGTGCCAGCAGCGCGGACCCTCGGGGGACCCTTAGCAATGAGCAGTTCTTC,CASSADPRGTLSNEQFF,-,TRBJ2-1,-,TRBV9
TGCGCCAGCAGCCAAGTTGAGGGCTCCTACGAGCAGTACTTC,CASSQVEGSYEQYF,-,TRBJ2-7,-,TRBV4-1
TGTGCCAGCAGCGAAATAGAACTTTCTAACACTGAAGCTTTCTTT,CASSEIELSNTEAFF,-,TRBJ1-1,-,TRBV7-3
TGTGCCAGCATCGCAGGGACAACTAATGAAAAACTGTTTTTT,CASIAGTTNEKLFF,-,TRBJ1-4,-,TRBV28
TGTGCCAGCAGTTTGAATGGCGCAGGAGGTGGCTACACCTTC,CASSLNGAGGGYTF,-,TRBJ1-2,-,TRBV12-3/TRBV12-4
TGTGCCAGCAGCTTAGGGGACTTCAAAAACATTCAGTACTTC,CASSLGDFKNIQYF,-,TRBJ2-4,-,TRBV7-2
TGTGCCAGCAGCTTGACGGGAGGGCCGGTCAATGAGCAGTTCTTC,CASSLTGGPVNEQFF,TRBD2,TRBJ2-1,-,TRBV13
TGTGCCAGCTCACTCCGACTAGCGGGAGAGGACGAGCAGTACTTC,CASSLRLAGEDEQYF,TRBD2,TRBJ2-7,-,TRBV18
TGTGCCAGCAGTCGGGGAGGGCCGGGGGAGACCCAGTACTTC,CASSRGGPGETQYF,TRBD2,TRBJ2-5,-,TRBV12-3/TRBV12-4
TGTGCCAGCAGCTTAGAGGGGGCAGGGAACACTGAAGCTTTCTTT,CASSLEGAGNTEAFF,TRBD1,TRBJ1-1,few,TRBV7-3
TGTGCCAGCATCTCCGGGACAGGGGTCTCCGCCCAAAATCAGCCCCAGCATTTT,CASISGTGVSAQNQPQHF,TRBD1,TRBJ1-5,-,TRBV6-6
TGTGCCAGCAGCTTGGCTAGCTACAATGAGCAGTTCTTC,CASSLASYNEQFF,-,TRBJ2-1,-,TRBV5-6
TGTGCCAGCAGTTACTCCTCGACTAGCGGTTACAATGAGCAGTTCTTC,CASSYSSTSGYNEQFF,TRBD2,TRBJ2-1,-,TRBV6-2/TRBV6-3
TGCAGCGTTGTTTACAGGGTATTGTTGACACAGTACTTC,CSVVYRVLLTQYF,-,TRBJ2-5,-,TRBV29-1
TGTGCCAGCAGCTGGGCCTACAATGAGCAGTTCTTC,CASSWAYNEQFF,-,TRBJ2-1,few,TRBV6-2/TRBV6-3
TGCGCCAGCAGCCAAGATATTTCTTCCTACAATGAGCAGTTCTTC,CASSQDISSYNEQFF,-,TRBJ2-1,-,TRBV4-3
TGTGCCAGCAGTTTATGGGGGGTGAGCAATCAGCCCCAGCATTTT,CASSLWGVSNQPQHF,-,TRBJ1-5,-,TRBV12-3/TRBV12-4
TGCGCCAGCAGCTTGGGAGGATTTAACTATGGCTACACCTTC,CASSLGGFNYGYTF,-,TRBJ1-2,-,TRBV5-1
TGCAGTGCTAGAGTGGCAGGGATTAACACTGAAGCTTTCTTT,CSARVAGINTEAFF,-,TRBJ1-1,-,TRBV20-1
TGTGCCAGCAGCAAAGCCCCGATCCAAGCGGGAGGGCCTAAGTATGAGCAGTTCTTC,CASSKAPIQAGGPKYEQFF,-,TRBJ2-1,few,TRBV21-1